The TCR beta chain under discussion was sequenced for a study of radiotherapy plus CTLA-4 blockade in lung cancer. At the level of the study: Among enrolled patients, roughly 20% responded and 30% to 40% achieved disease control.

CTLA-4 blockade with ipilimumab, together with focal radiation, was given to patients with chemo-refractory metastatic non-small-cell lung cancer. Profiling relied on immunoSEQ multiplex PCR, and the TCRdb table lists in-frame clones only, not all of them. The sample holds approximately 89,000 clones, around four fifths seen once. This clone was picked up one time. The germline gives CDR1 WSHSY, CDR2 SAAADI. Trimming took 3 bases from V and 1 from J; bases not matched to a gene: 4. The CDR3 is 15 amino acids. This receptor was identified in a human donor with non-small cell lung cancer that progressed on radiotherapy plus ipilimumab. The material sequenced was peripheral blood, taken from a patient treated with radiotherapy plus ipilimumab. The V call is TRBV10-2, the J call TRBJ2-3, with TRBD2 matching 7 bases. The CDR3 reads CASSDPGGGTDTQYF. In nucleotides, the CDR3 is TGCGCCAGCAGTGACCCGGGAGGCGGCACAGATACGCAGTATTTT.